What follows are 20 T cell receptor beta chains derived from one specimen sequenced in a study of blood T cell repertoires in COVID-19. TCRdb keeps only in-frame clones here, not all; method: immunoSEQ multiplex PCR. The sample includes around 220,000 clones, about 85% of them seen just once. Sequenced sample: peripheral blood. These receptors came from a man aged 25-45 years with active or convalescent COVID-19.

The rearrangement links TRBV25-1 to TRBJ1-2; weak D call: TRBD1 (5 bases). Deletions cut 1 base from V and 7 bases from J, with 7 bases between. Germline V gene lookup returns CDR1 MGHDK and CDR2 SYGVNS. CDR3 length: 12 residues. The CDR3 region is CASSEWGRGYTF. The DNA of the CDR3 is TGTGCCAGCAGTGAATGGGGCCGTGGCTACACCTTC.

The chain uses TRBV19 and TRBJ2-1, with D possibly TRBD2 on 5 matching bases. The CDR3 is made up of 16 amino acids. Between the trimmed V and J ends, which lost 0 bases and 9 bases, there was a span of 18 bases. In germline, CDR1 is LNHDA, CDR2 SQIVND (reference sequence). CDR3 region: CASSIDQPVGRGEQFF. CDR3 in DNA: TGTGCCAGTAGTATAGATCAACCCGTCGGACGGGGTGAGCAGTTCTTC.

The chain recombines TRBV29-1 with TRBJ2-1; 8 nucleotides match TRBD2. CDR3 length equals 13 residues. Germline values: CDR1 SQVTM, CDR2 ANQGSEA. V gave up 4 bases and J gave up 7 bases; unmatched junction bases: 6. CDR3 region: CSVAGRVVNEQFF. DNA for the CDR3: TGCAGCGTTGCCGGGAGGGTGGTGAATGAGCAGTTCTTC.

The chain has TRBV11-2 and TRBJ2-7; D perhaps matches TRBD1 (6 bases). CDR1 is SGHAT, CDR2 FQNNGV, per germline. This CDR3 comprises 12 residues. Trimming stripped 10 bases from V and 7 bases from J, with 17 bases between. The CDR3 coding sequence is TGTGCCACCCAGTTGGGGGCGTTTGAGCAGTACTTC. This encodes CATQLGAFEQYF.

The chain has TRBV7-9 and TRBJ1-4, with D possibly matching TRBD1 (6 bases). CDR3 length: 12 residues. Germline V gene data show CDR1 as SEHNR and CDR2 as FQNEAQ (reference sequence). CDR3 sequence: CALDSLNEKLFF. In DNA form, the CDR3 reads TGTGCTCTGGACAGTCTTAATGAAAAACTGTTTTTT.

This clone was observed a single time. V and J are TRBV19 and TRBJ2-3; no definite D call. V was clipped by 3 bases and J by 2 bases, with 9 bases between them. The germline V gene has CDR1 LNHDA and CDR2 SQIVND (reference sequence). CDR3 length equals 14 residues. CDR3 sequence: CASSIRSITDTQYF. The CDR3 DNA reads TGTGCCAGTAGTATCAGGTCGATCACAGATACGCAGTATTTT.

The chain employs TRBV28 and TRBJ1-1; perhaps TRBD1 as D (6 bases). V was trimmed by 7 bases and J by 4 bases, leaving 10 bases between them. Per germline, CDR1 MDHEN and CDR2 SYDVKM. This CDR3 spans 12 amino acids. CDR3 nucleotides: TGTGCCAGCAACAAGGGGGTCACTGAAGCTTTCTTT. Amino acid sequence: CASNKGVTEAFF.

The V gene is TRBV6-5, the J gene TRBJ2-7, with a possible D match to TRBD2 (5 bases). Germline values: CDR1 MNHEY, CDR2 SVGAGI. CDR3 length: 15 amino acids. Trimming removed 2 bases from V and 4 bases from J, with 15 bases in between. CDR3 sequence (DNA): TGTGCCAGCAGTTACGGATATAGCGTGGAGTACGAGCAGTACTTC. It encodes CASSYGYSVEYEQYF.

The J gene is TRBJ1-1, the V gene TRBV4-3; D is perhaps TRBD1 (5 bases). Germline lookup yields CDR1 LGHNA and CDR2 YSLEER. Trimming cost V 8 bases and J 4 bases, with 14 bases left between them. CDR3 length: 13 amino acids. CDR3 protein: CASGLGRGTEAFF. The CDR3 region has the DNA TGCGCCAGCGGCCTCGGGAGGGGCACTGAAGCTTTCTTT.

This clone was found once. The rearrangement joins TRBV6-2 or TRBV6-3 to TRBJ2-5, with 7 nucleotides matching TRBD1. This CDR3 has 18 amino acids. In germline, CDR1 is MNHEY, CDR2 SVGEGT. The junction had 11 bases not matched to a gene; V was cut back by 0 bases and J by 1 base. The CDR3 spells CASSYSWKEGGLQETQYF. CDR3 bases: TGTGCCAGCAGTTACTCCTGGAAGGAAGGGGGCCTCCAAGAGACCCAGTACTTC.

V gene TRBV6-6 combines with J gene TRBJ2-7; D possibly corresponds to TRBD2 (6 bases). With 5 bases removed from V and 0 bases from J, the gap between germline ends came to 17 bases. Germline lookup yields CDR1 MNHNY and CDR2 SVGAGI (reference sequence). CDR3 length: 16 amino acids. The DNA of the CDR3 is TGTGCCAGCAGTACCCAGCCGCAGCGGGCCTCCTACGAGCAGTACTTC. This sequence encodes CASSTQPQRASYEQYF.

This chain uses TRBV30 with TRBJ1-4, with 8 bases matching TRBD1. CDR3 length: 15 amino acids. With 3 bases clipped from V and 1 base from J, the junction kept 4 bases outside the gene matches. From germline, CDR1 is GTSNPN and CDR2 SVGIG (reference sequence). The CDR3 DNA sequence: TGTGCCTGGAGAGGAGACAGGGGAACTAATGAAAAACTGTTTTTT. The encoded protein is CAWRGDRGTNEKLFF.

This rearrangement joins TRBV5-6 to TRBJ2-3; 8 bases are a match to TRBD2. J was trimmed by 3 bases and V by 6 bases; bases with no gene match: 12. The germline V gene encodes CDR1 SGHDT and CDR2 YYEEEE. The CDR3 covers 16 residues. The CDR3 DNA reads as TGTGCCAGCATGGGAGGGGGAGCGGGAGTGACAGATACGCAGTATTTT. This gives the protein CASMGGGAGVTDTQYF.

The chain uses TRBV5-6 and TRBJ1-6; D gene unclear. V was clipped by 4 bases and J by 6 bases, with 11 bases between them. This CDR3 is 14 amino acids long. CDR1 and CDR2 from the germline V gene are SGHDT and YYEEEE. CDR3 amino acids: CASSHGLINSPLHF. CDR3 in DNA: TGTGCCAGCAGCCACGGACTCATTAATTCACCCCTCCACTTT.

This chain uses TRBV7-2 with TRBJ2-3; no reliable D call. Germline V gene lookup returns CDR1 SGHTA and CDR2 FQGNSA. The length of the CDR3 is 16 residues. V lost 4 bases and J lost 0, with 14 bases in between. CDR3 in DNA: TGTGCCAGCAGCTCTCTTGCCCGTACTAGCACAGATACGCAGTATTTT. Translated: CASSSLARTSTDTQYF.

The genes are TRBV7-8 and TRBJ2-5, with 9 positions matching TRBD1. This CDR3 contains 15 residues. With V trimmed by 5 bases and J by 5 bases, 9 bases remained unmatched. Looked up from germline, CDR1 is SGHVS and CDR2 is FQNEAQ. In nucleotides, the CDR3 is TGTGCCAGCAGCCCACTATACAGGGGGCTGGAGACCCAGTACTTC. Its translation is CASSPLYRGLETQYF.

The chain has TRBV6-5 and TRBJ1-3; 9 bases line up with TRBD1. The V gene's germline CDR1 is MNHEY and CDR2 SVGAGI. The CDR3 contains 14 residues. Unmatched junction bases numbered 2, after V lost 6 bases and J lost 2 bases. In nucleotides, the CDR3 is TGTGCCAGCAGCAGGACAGGGGCTGGAAACACCATATATTTT. It codes for CASSRTGAGNTIYF.

J is TRBJ2-7 and V is TRBV28; D is perhaps TRBD1 (5 bases). Germline assignment: CDR1 MDHEN and CDR2 SYDVKM. V gave up 6 bases and J gave up 0 bases, with 15 bases separating them. CDR3 length: 15 amino acids. In nucleotides, the CDR3 is TGTGCCAGCAGACCCGACAGACAGAGCTCCTACGAGCAGTACTTC. Encoded protein: CASRPDRQSSYEQYF.

The genes are TRBV6-4 and TRBJ2-1; 7 bases fit TRBD2. Germline loops: CDR1 MRHNA, CDR2 SNTAGT. This CDR3 has 15 amino acids. With 2 bases clipped from V and 3 bases from J, the junction kept 4 bases outside the gene matches. CDR3 coding DNA: TGTGCCAGCAGTGACGGGCGGGGGAACTACAATGAGCAGTTCTTC. Its translation is CASSDGRGNYNEQFF.

The CDR3 nucleotides read TGTGCCAGCAGTTTTGGGACAGGGGTAGGATCACCCCTCCACTTT. This sequence encodes CASSFGTGVGSPLHF. V is TRBV28 and J is TRBJ1-6; 10 bases agree with TRBD1. The CDR3 totals 15 residues. Germline V gene lookup returns CDR1 MDHEN and CDR2 SYDVKM. V dropped 3 bases and J dropped 10; count of bases not matched to a gene: 6.